These 16 T cell receptor beta chains came from one sample sequenced in a study of post-analysis software for immune sequencing data. Study conclusions and caveats: When patients were compared with controls, about five TRBV segments were more frequent, TRBV5-6, TRBV5-1 and TRBV20-1 among them.

Carried by the TCR beta cDNA libraries were unique molecular identifiers. TCRdb ran MiXCR on the PCR reads and lists one entry per CDR3 protein. The sample lists more than 450,000 distinct CDR3 sequences; 30% to 40% were seen once. Antigen specificity for these receptors is unknown. Sequenced: blood. These TCRs come from a girl under 18 with multiple sclerosis.

This clonotype was found a few times. Germline is not matched at one junction end, which may reflect a read error. The chain combines TRBV20-1 with TRBJ1-2; a possible D gene is TRBD1 (5 bases). The CDR3 runs to 15 residues. The germline V gene has CDR1 DFQATT and CDR2 SNEGSKA (reference sequence). The DNA for the CDR3 is TGCAGTGCCTTAACCTTAGGGGCATCCAACTATGGCTACACTTTC. It codes for CSALTLGASNYGYTF.

About this clonotype: The junction shows a germline mismatch at one end, possibly a read error. The chain recombines TRBV12-3 or TRBV12-4 with TRBJ2-5; 8 bases fit TRBD1. The CDR3 runs 14 residues. CDR3 protein: CASSQPDRGNEQHF. The CDR3 DNA reads as TGTGCCAGCAGTCAGCCCGACAGGGGTAACGAGCAGCACTTC.

In its sample, this clonotype was seen a few times. V gene TRBV20-1 combines with J gene TRBJ2-1; unclear D gene. Per germline, CDR1 DFQATT and CDR2 SNEGSKA (reference sequence). CDR3 size: 11 residues. The CDR3 region has the DNA TGCACCGTCCCTAACTACAATGAGCAGTTCTTC. Translating gives CTVPNYNEQFF.

This clonotype was seen at least ten times. The chain links TRBV20-1 to TRBJ2-5; D remains unclear. Germline CDR1 DFQATT, CDR2 SNEGSKA (reference sequence). V lost 6 bases and J 2 bases, leaving 10 bases between the germline ends. The CDR3 has 12 residues. The CDR3 DNA reads TGCAGTGCCATCGCCACTCAAGAGACCCAGTACTTC. Translation gives CSAIATQETQYF.

The rearrangement uses TRBV20-1 and TRBJ2-4; possible D gene TRBD2, 5 bases. The end of the DNA fits TRBJ2-5 better, so the J call may be wrong. Germline V gives CDR1 DFQATT, CDR2 SNEGSKA (reference sequence). This CDR3 spans 15 amino acids. The CDR3 protein is CSARDGSVARETQYF. The CDR3 DNA reads TGCAGTGCTAGAGATGGTTCGGTAGCGCGTGAGACCCAGTACTTC.

The rearrangement uses TRBV5-6 and TRBJ2-7; perhaps TRBD1 as D (5 bases). Trimming pared 1 base from V and 3 bases from J, leaving 11 bases between. Germline CDR1 and CDR2: SGHDT and YYEEEE. The CDR3 totals 14 residues. CDR3 protein: CASSLKGVLYEQYF. CDR3 DNA: TGTGCCAGCAGCTTGAAAGGGGTTCTCTACGAGCAGTACTTC.

This clonotype has a handful of counts. CDR3 amino acids: CSAYQGYEQYF. The CDR3 DNA reads TGCAGTGCCTATCAGGGTTACGAGCAGTACTTC. V usage is TRBV20-1 and J usage is TRBJ2-7; D is possibly TRBD1 (5 bases). CDR3 size: 11 residues. The V and J ends lost 6 bases and 4 bases respectively, with 10 bases between them. Germline V gives CDR1 DFQATT, CDR2 SNEGSKA (reference sequence).

This clonotype was seen at least ten times. J is TRBJ2-5 and V is TRBV6-1; D gene ambiguous. The germline V gene has CDR1 MNHNS and CDR2 SASEGT. Trimming took off 4 bases at V and 5 bases at J, with 14 bases between the two ends. CDR3 size: 14 residues. The CDR3 spells CASSGNVIVETQYF. The DNA for the CDR3 is TGTGCCAGCAGTGGGAATGTAATAGTTGAGACCCAGTACTTC.

V is TRBV12-3 or TRBV12-4 and J is TRBJ2-7; D not certain. V lost 5 bases to trimming and J lost 6 bases, with 8 bases between them. CDR3 length: 11 amino acids. CDR3 in DNA: TGTGCCAGCAGTGTGACCGTCGAGCAGTACTTC. It is translated as CASSVTVEQYF.

V is TRBV27 and J is TRBJ1-6; 7 bases map to TRBD1. CDR3 size: 15 residues. V trimming: 4 bases; J trimming: 10 bases; junction bases outside the gene matches: 10. Germline V gives CDR1 MNHEY, CDR2 SMNVEV (reference sequence). The CDR3 nucleotides are TGTGCCAGCAGTTCACGACAGGGCCAGCGCTCACCCCTCCACTTT. Amino acids: CASSSRQGQRSPLHF.

In its sample, this clonotype was seen a few times. The rearrangement uses TRBV29-1 and TRBJ1-1, with 7 bases matching TRBD1. J lost 4 bases, V lost 4 bases, and 12 bases had no gene match. This CDR3 region has 15 residues. CDR1 is SQVTM, CDR2 ANQGSEA, per germline. The CDR3 bases are TGCAGCGTTGTAGCCCTAAACAGGGGCAGCACTGAAGCTTTCTTT. Translating gives CSVVALNRGSTEAFF.

The chain carries TRBV6-1 and TRBJ1-4, with a possible D match to TRBD1 (5 bases). The V and J ends lost 5 bases and 8 bases respectively, with 18 bases between them. CDR1 MNHNS and CDR2 SASEGT come from the germline V gene. This CDR3 comprises 15 residues. CDR3 sequence reads: CASSPGRGEYEKLFF. Here the CDR3 DNA reads TGTGCCAGCAGTCCTGGGAGGGGCGAGTACGAAAAACTGTTTTTT.

The chain is built from TRBV20-1 and TRBJ2-7, with D possibly matching TRBD1 (5 bases). V was pared by 6 bases and J by 2 bases, with 11 bases between. Germline-derived CDR1 and CDR2 are DFQATT and SNEGSKA (reference sequence). The CDR3 runs 12 residues. DNA of the CDR3: TGCAGTGCCAGGGTCAGGGCCTACGAGCAGTACTTC. As protein: CSARVRAYEQYF.

This clonotype was seen a few times. The CDR3 region is CASSIEGLAHSEQYF. CDR3 coding DNA: TGTGCCAGCAGCATAGAGGGACTAGCGCACTCCGAGCAGTACTTC. J is TRBJ2-7 and V is TRBV7-9, with 10 bases aligning to TRBD2. Germline values: CDR1 SEHNR, CDR2 FQNEAQ (reference sequence). The V gene end was trimmed by 5 bases and the J gene end by 6 bases; junction bases not matched to a gene: 10. The CDR3 spans 15 residues.

The rearrangement links TRBV13 to TRBJ2-2; 9 bases agree with TRBD1. The V gene end was trimmed by 5 bases and the J gene end by 4 bases; junction bases not matched to a gene: 8. The CDR3 runs 16 residues. CDR1 and CDR2 (germline): PRHDT, FYEKMQ (reference sequence). The CDR3 region has the DNA TGTGCCAGCAGCCCAGACAGGGGGTCGGGCACCGGGGAGCTGTTTTTT. Amino acids: CASSPDRGSGTGELFF.

The CDR3 protein is CASSPPVERGYQETQYF. For the CDR3, the DNA is TGTGCCAGCAGCCCCCCTGTGGAGCGGGGGTACCAAGAGACCCAGTACTTC. This chain joins TRBV7-2 and TRBJ2-5; 8 bases align to TRBD2. Germline CDR1 reads SGHTA; CDR2 reads FQGNSA. With 5 bases clipped from V and 0 bases from J, the junction kept 11 bases outside the gene matches. The CDR3 is 17 amino acids.